These 20 T cell receptor beta chains came from one sample sequenced in a study of blood T cell repertoires in COVID-19. The repertoire was sequenced with immunoSEQ multiplex PCR; TCRdb's copy has only in-frame clones and lacks some. The repertoire holds about 200,000 clones, with 70% to 80% as singletons. Sequencing was performed on peripheral blood. The source of these receptors is a middle-aged man who had recovered from COVID-19.

This clone was recorded once. The chain combines TRBV20-1 with TRBJ2-1; D not certain. V was shortened by 3 bases and J by 10 bases, with 10 bases between the two germline ends. CDR1 is DFQATT and CDR2 is SNEGSKA in the germline V gene (reference sequence). The CDR3 has 11 amino acids. CDR3 sequence: CSAREPREQFF. The CDR3 coding sequence is TGCAGTGCTAGGGAGCCACGAGAGCAGTTCTTC.

The rearrangement links TRBV30 to TRBJ1-3; the D is unclear. Germline assignment: CDR1 GTSNPN and CDR2 SVGIG (reference sequence). This CDR3 has 15 residues. V was cut by 3 bases and J by 1 base, with 13 bases left in between. The DNA of the CDR3 is TGTGCCTGGAGAAGAGTACCGGGTTCTGGAAACACCATATATTTT. Translating it yields CAWRRVPGSGNTIYF.

There are a few counts of this clone. The chain is built from TRBV10-3 and TRBJ2-3, with no clear D. Germline loops: CDR1 ENHRY, CDR2 SYGVKD. Deletions cut 2 bases from V and 5 bases from J, with 5 bases between. The CDR3 sequence is 12 residues long. CDR3 sequence (DNA): TGTGCCATCAGTGAGATCGTAGATACGCAGTATTTT. As protein: CAISEIVDTQYF.

This clone was seen once. This chain joins TRBV4-2 and TRBJ1-1; 8 bases map to TRBD1. Germline CDR1 LGHNA, CDR2 YNFKEQ. There are 15 residues in the CDR3. V lost 3 bases to trimming and J lost 8 bases; unmatched junction nucleotides: 11. The CDR3 sequence is CASSQSRGPVVEAFF. CDR3 coding DNA: TGTGCCAGCAGCCAGAGCAGGGGGCCCGTGGTCGAAGCTTTCTTT.

The chain recombines TRBV6-2 or TRBV6-3 with TRBJ2-1; D remains unclear. This CDR3 has 16 amino acids. Trimming removed 6 bases from V and 2 bases from J, with 17 bases in between. CDR1 and CDR2 from the germline V gene are MNHEY and SVGEGT. The CDR3 region has the DNA TGTGCCAGCAGGCCTCGCGGTAGGTCCCCCTACAATGAGCAGTTCTTC. Its translation is CASRPRGRSPYNEQFF.

The genes are TRBV27 and TRBJ1-4, with D hard to call. This CDR3 is 15 amino acids long. Germline V gene lookup returns CDR1 MNHEY and CDR2 SMNVEV (reference sequence). V was trimmed by 5 bases and J by 5 bases, leaving 15 bases between them. The CDR3 sequence is CASSLDITRNEKLFF. CDR3 bases: TGTGCCAGCAGTCTTGACATAACCAGAAATGAAAAACTGTTTTTT.

V is TRBV30 and J is TRBJ2-7, with TRBD2 matching 8 bases. Trimming removed 2 bases from V and 4 bases from J; junction bases left unmatched: 4. The CDR3 has 13 amino acids. Germline lookup yields CDR1 GTSNPN and CDR2 SVGIG (reference sequence). CDR3 amino acids: CAWSSGSGYEQYF. The CDR3 coding sequence is TGTGCCTGGAGTAGCGGGAGTGGTTACGAGCAGTACTTC.

This clone was observed a few times. The rearrangement uses TRBV30 and TRBJ1-5; possibly TRBD1 for D (5 bases). CDR1 GTSNPN and CDR2 SVGIG come from the germline V gene (reference sequence). The CDR3 runs to 15 residues. Trimming cost V 2 bases and J 2 bases, with 13 bases left between them. CDR3 amino acids: CAWSFTTDGNQPQHF. The DNA of the CDR3 is TGTGCCTGGAGTTTTACGACAGACGGCAATCAGCCCCAGCATTTT. The complete variable domain, with remaining parts taken from reference TRBV30 and TRBJ1-5, reads SQTIHQWPATLVQPVGSPLSLECTVEGTSNPNLYWYRQAAGRGLQLLFYSVGIGQISSEVPQNLSASRPQDRQFILSSKKLLLSDSGFYLCAWSFTTDGNQPQHFGDGTRLSIL.

V gene TRBV5-5 combines with J gene TRBJ1-2; TRBD1 is a possible D gene (6 bases). This CDR3 region has 14 residues. Germline V lookup: CDR1 SGHKS, CDR2 YYEKEE (reference sequence). Trimming left V 0 bases short and J 1 base short, with 7 bases between. The CDR3 region is CASSLAGDNYGYTF. CDR3 in DNA: TGTGCCAGCAGCTTGGCAGGGGATAACTATGGCTACACCTTC.

The chain couples TRBV23-1 to TRBJ2-7, with TRBD2 identical over 11 bases. TRBV23-1 is identified as an open reading frame with a role that is uncertain. The CDR3 consists of 14 residues. V shed 4 bases, J shed 7 bases, and the junction held 6 bases outside the gene matches. CDR3 sequence reads: CASSRLAGGQEQYF. DNA for the CDR3: TGCGCCAGCAGTCGCCTAGCGGGAGGACAGGAGCAGTACTTC.

The genes are TRBV7-3 and TRBJ2-1; 11 bases match TRBD2. The CDR3 runs to 15 residues. CDR1 and CDR2 (germline): SGHTA, FQGTGA. Losses at the gene ends were 2 bases for V and 7 bases for J; bases not matched to a gene: 4. CDR3 in DNA: TGTGCCAGCAGCTTACAACTAGCGGGAGCGAATGAGCAGTTCTTC. This encodes CASSLQLAGANEQFF.

In DNA, the CDR3 is TGTGCCAGCAGCAGATCACTAACCGATAACTATGGCTACACCTTC. Residues: CASSRSLTDNYGYTF. The rearrangement links TRBV11-2 to TRBJ1-2; no clear D. The CDR3 spans 15 residues. Germline values: CDR1 SGHAT, CDR2 FQNNGV. V lost 5 bases and J 1 base, leaving 14 bases between the germline ends.

This clone has only one observation. Without the conserved terminal phenylalanine or tryptophan, this CDR3 likely stems from a read error. The DNA is left out, because the CDR3 cannot be placed on it with certainty; the CDR3 is given as TCRdb lists it. The gene calls are TRBV20-1 and TRBJ1-3. Germline V gene lookup returns CDR1 DFQATT and CDR2 SNEGSKA (reference sequence). Including both end residues, the CDR3 is 10 amino acids long. The CDR3 is CSARAYPRVL.

V and J are TRBV7-3 and TRBJ2-3; 7 bases fit TRBD2. The CDR3 sequence is 14 residues long. With V trimmed by 6 bases and J by 1 base, 4 bases remained unmatched. CDR1 is SGHTA and CDR2 is FQGTGA in the germline V gene. CDR3 amino acids: CASSKRERTDTQYF. DNA for the CDR3: TGTGCCAGCAGTAAGCGGGAACGCACAGATACGCAGTATTTT. The variable domain in full, with the rest retrieved from reference TRBV7-3 and TRBJ2-3, is GAGVSQTPSNKVTEKGKYVELRCDPISGHTALYWYRQSLGQGPEFLIYFQGTGAADDSGLPNDRFFAVRPEGSVSTLKIQRTERGDSAVYLCASSKRERTDTQYFGPGTRLTVL.

This clone has only one observation. The chain uses TRBV14 and TRBJ2-7; possible D gene TRBD1, 5 bases. V was cut by 6 bases and J by 2 bases, with 14 bases left in between. The length of the CDR3 is 14 residues. Germline CDR1 SGHDN, CDR2 FVKESK. The CDR3 loop reads CASSKGPTAYEQYF. As DNA, the CDR3 is TGTGCCAGCAGTAAGGGGCCCACAGCCTACGAGCAGTACTTC.

V gene TRBV3-1 (or the pseudogene TRBV3-2) combines with J gene TRBJ2-2; D uncertain. CDR1 LGHDT and CDR2 YNNKEL come from the germline V gene (reference sequence). The CDR3 has 13 residues. Trimming took 4 bases from V and 0 from J, leaving 3 bases between them. DNA for the CDR3: TGTGCCAGCAGCCCCACGAACACCGGGGAGCTGTTTTTT. Protein: CASSPTNTGELFF.

The V and J genes are TRBV9 and TRBJ1-5; TRBD1 matches at 10 bases. The CDR3 is 14 residues long. The V gene's germline CDR1 is SGDLS and CDR2 YYNGEE. V dropped 3 bases and J dropped 6; count of bases not matched to a gene: 3. DNA for the CDR3: TGTGCCAGCAGCGCGGGACAGGGGATTCAGCCCCAGCATTTT. It is translated as CASSAGQGIQPQHF.

In its sample, this clone was seen once. The CDR3 sequence: CAISGRDRDQPQHF. In DNA, the CDR3 is TGTGCCATCAGTGGCCGGGACAGGGATCAGCCCCAGCATTTT. The chain couples TRBV10-3 to TRBJ1-5, with 9 bases matching TRBD1. This CDR3 contains 14 residues. The germline gives CDR1 ENHRY, CDR2 SYGVKD. After removal of 4 bases from V and 5 bases from J, the junction contained 3 bases not matched to a gene.

This clone was detected only a few times. This chain joins TRBV28 and TRBJ1-1; TRBD1 aligns across 8 bases. The germline V gene has CDR1 MDHEN and CDR2 SYDVKM. This CDR3 spans 16 amino acids. V lost 5 bases, J lost 1 base, and 9 bases stayed unmatched. The CDR3, as DNA: TGTGCCAGCAGTCCTTCGGGACAGGTCGCGAACACTGAAGCTTTCTTT. This codes for CASSPSGQVANTEAFF.

V gene TRBV30 combines with J gene TRBJ1-3; the D is unclear. V was pared by 5 bases and J by 4 bases, with 6 bases between. The CDR3 consists of 11 residues. Per germline, CDR1 GTSNPN and CDR2 SVGIG (reference sequence). In DNA form, the CDR3 reads TGTGCCTGGGGACTCGGAAACACCATATATTTT. The encoded protein is CAWGLGNTIYF.